These 10 T cell receptor beta chains came from one sample sequenced in a study of shared clonotypes between healthy human individuals. Only in-frame clones appear in the TCRdb table, and some are missing; sequencing was by immunoSEQ multiplex PCR. The sample shows 2 million to 2.5 million clones, over 90% of them seen only once. The specimen sequenced was naive CD4+ T cells from PBMCs. Subset in this sample: CD45RA+ positively selected. These receptors were collected from a young man in good health. Some clones in this sample may be carry-over from other donors' samples.

J is TRBJ1-4 and V is TRBV6-5; maybe TRBD1 (5 bases). The V end lost 4 bases, the J end lost 7 bases, and 13 bases lay between the germline ends. Germline values: CDR1 MNHEY, CDR2 SVGAGI. This CDR3 region has 14 residues. The CDR3 nucleotides are TGTGCCAGCAGTTCAAGGGTGGGGGGTGAAAAACTGTTTTTT. Amino acid sequence: CASSSRVGGEKLFF.

The V gene is TRBV18, the J gene TRBJ1-2; 7 nucleotides match TRBD1. This CDR3 region has 13 residues. The germline gives CDR1 KGHSH, CDR2 LQKENI. The V and J ends lost 3 bases and 6 bases, in that order; junction bases with no gene match: 4. The CDR3 DNA follows: TGTGCCAGCTCACCGACAGGGTATGATGGCTACACCTTC. It yields the protein CASSPTGYDGYTF.

The chain links TRBV7-9 to TRBJ2-1; 8 positions match TRBD2. J was trimmed by 2 bases and V by 5 bases; bases with no gene match: 8. Germline values: CDR1 SEHNR, CDR2 FQNEAQ (reference sequence). The length of the CDR3 is 16 residues. The CDR3 DNA reads TGTGCCAGCAGCATCGGCGGGGGGCTGACCTACAATGAGCAGTTCTTC. Translating it yields CASSIGGGLTYNEQFF. The variable domain in full, with the rest retrieved from reference TRBV7-9 and TRBJ2-1, is DTGVSQNPRHKITKRGQNVTFRCDPISEHNRLYWYRQTLGQGPEFLTYFQNEAQLEKSRLLSDRFSAERPKGSFSTLEIQRTEQGDSAMYLCASSIGGGLTYNEQFFGPGTRLTVL.

The V and J genes are TRBV9 and TRBJ2-3; D unclear. Trimming shortened V by 4 bases and J by 0 bases, and 12 bases separated the two germline ends. The CDR3 has 15 amino acids. Germline CDR1 reads SGDLS; CDR2 reads YYNGEE. The CDR3 spells CASSFRTRSTDTQYF. For the CDR3, the DNA is TGTGCCAGCAGCTTTCGGACGCGAAGCACAGATACGCAGTATTTT.

Points on this clone: At the DNA level, this CDR3 is encoded by other sequences in the same sample as well. The chain joins TRBV5-1 to TRBJ2-7, with 8 bases matching TRBD1. CDR1 is SGHRS, CDR2 YFSETQ, per germline. V was clipped by 2 bases and J by 6 bases; unmatched bases: 7. This CDR3 comprises 14 residues. The CDR3 sequence: CASSLGQGTGEQYF. CDR3 coding DNA: TGCGCCAGCAGCTTAGGACAGGGAACCGGCGAGCAGTACTTC. The complete variable domain, with remaining parts taken from reference TRBV5-1 and TRBJ2-7, reads KAGVTQTPRYLIKTRGQQVTLSCSPISGHRSVSWYQQTPGQGLQFLFEYFSETQRNKGNFPGRFSGRQFSNSRSEMNVSTLELGDSALYLCASSLGQGTGEQYFGPGTRLTVT.

J is TRBJ2-2 and V is TRBV5-1, with TRBD2 identical over 11 bases. CDR3 length equals 18 residues. Per germline, CDR1 SGHRS and CDR2 YFSETQ. J lost 2 bases, V lost 0 bases, and 6 bases had no gene match. This chain's CDR3 is CASSLVPSGRSNTGELFF. The CDR3 region has the DNA TGCGCCAGCAGCTTGGTGCCTAGCGGGAGGAGTAACACCGGGGAGCTGTTTTTT.

The chain has TRBV9 and TRBJ2-3, with TRBD2 matching over 13 bases. Germline V CDR1 and CDR2: SGDLS, YYNGEE. Losses at the gene ends were 4 bases for V and 0 bases for J; bases not matched to a gene: 20. The CDR3 runs to 22 residues. The CDR3 loop is CASSITQGTSGTGPKSTDTQYF. The CDR3 DNA reads as TGTGCCAGCAGCATTACCCAGGGGACTAGCGGGACGGGACCTAAAAGCACAGATACGCAGTATTTT.

This clone was observed once. The rearrangement uses TRBV19 and TRBJ2-7; tentatively, D is TRBD2 (6 bases). Germline assignment: CDR1 LNHDA and CDR2 SQIVND (reference sequence). Between the trimmed V and J ends, which lost 7 bases and 4 bases, there was a span of 20 bases. This CDR3 is built from 15 residues. CDR3 in amino acids: CASTPRGDPWYEQYF. CDR3 DNA sequence: TGTGCCAGTACCCCGCGGGGAGACCCGTGGTACGAGCAGTACTTC.

The chain employs TRBV11-2 and TRBJ1-1, with a tentative D call TRBD1 (5 bases). Germline V CDR1 and CDR2: SGHAT, FQNNGV. V lost 5 bases to trimming and J lost 0 bases, with 10 bases between them. The CDR3 runs 14 residues. The CDR3 spells CASSLHRLNTEAFF. For the CDR3, the DNA is TGTGCCAGCAGCCTTCACAGGTTGAACACTGAAGCTTTCTTT.

This chain joins TRBV4-2 and TRBJ2-1, with no clear D. V was cut by 2 bases and J by 0 bases, with 11 bases left in between. The CDR3 consists of 16 residues. CDR1 and CDR2 (germline): LGHNA, YNFKEQ. For the CDR3, the DNA is TGTGCCAGCAGCCAACGGGCGCTGAGCTCCTACAATGAGCAGTTCTTC. This gives the protein CASSQRALSSYNEQFF.